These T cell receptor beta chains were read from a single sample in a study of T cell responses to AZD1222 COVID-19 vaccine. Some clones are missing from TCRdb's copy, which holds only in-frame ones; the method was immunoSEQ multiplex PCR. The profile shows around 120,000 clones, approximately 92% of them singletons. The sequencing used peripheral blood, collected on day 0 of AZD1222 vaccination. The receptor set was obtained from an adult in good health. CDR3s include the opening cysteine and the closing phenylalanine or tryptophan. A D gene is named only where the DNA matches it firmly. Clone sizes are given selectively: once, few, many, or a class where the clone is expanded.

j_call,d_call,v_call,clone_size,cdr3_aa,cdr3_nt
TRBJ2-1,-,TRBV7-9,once,CASSLAGAPYNEQFF,TGTGCCAGCAGCTTAGCGGGGGCCCCCTACAATGAGCAGTTCTTC
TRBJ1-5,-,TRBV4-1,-,CASSHVIGSNQPQHF,TGCGCCAGCAGCCACGTTATAGGGAGCAATCAGCCCCAGCATTTT
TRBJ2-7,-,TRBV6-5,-,CASSYSQGFSYEQYF,TGTGCCAGCAGTTACTCGCAGGGGTTCTCCTACGAGCAGTACTTC
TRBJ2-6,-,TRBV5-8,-,CASSFMGSGANVLTF,TGTGCCAGCAGCTTCATGGGATCTGGGGCCAACGTCCTGACTTTC
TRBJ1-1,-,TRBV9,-,CASSGDSSNTEAFF,TGTGCCAGCAGCGGAGACAGCTCGAACACTGAAGCTTTCTTT
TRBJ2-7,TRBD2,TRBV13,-,CASSSAGGLAGDYSEQYF,TGTGCCAGCAGCTCAGCAGGGGGGCTAGCGGGAGATTATTCCGAGCAGTACTTC
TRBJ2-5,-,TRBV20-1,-,CSASGGQTTQEIHRAQYF,TGCAGTGCTAGTGGAGGGCAAACGACTCAAGAGATTCACAGGGCCCAGTACTTC
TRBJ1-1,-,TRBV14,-,CASSQGGPEAFF,TGTGCCAGCAGCCAGGGGGGTCCTGAAGCTTTCTTT
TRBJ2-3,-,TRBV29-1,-,CSVDAGRGGDTQYF,TGCAGCGTTGACGCGGGCAGGGGAGGAGATACGCAGTATTTT
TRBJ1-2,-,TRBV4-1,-,CASSQVNGEGYTF,TGCGCCAGCAGCCAAGTTAATGGGGAGGGCTACACCTTC
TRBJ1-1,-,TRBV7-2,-,CASSSGGSRRGAEAFF,TGTGCCAGCAGCTCCGGGGGTAGCCGGAGGGGGGCTGAAGCTTTCTTT
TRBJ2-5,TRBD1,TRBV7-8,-,CASSSDRTQETQYF,TGTGCCAGCAGCTCGGACAGGACCCAAGAGACCCAGTACTTC
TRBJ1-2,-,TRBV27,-,CASSFGARGDYGYTF,TGTGCCAGCAGTTTTGGGGCTCGCGGCGACTATGGCTACACCTTC
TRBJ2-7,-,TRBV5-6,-,CASSSGYEQYF,TGTGCCAGCAGCTCTGGATACGAGCAGTACTTC
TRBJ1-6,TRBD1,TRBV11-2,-,CASSPDRVRDSPLHF,TGTGCCAGCAGCCCAGACAGGGTTCGGGATTCACCCCTCCACTTT
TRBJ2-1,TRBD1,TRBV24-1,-,CATSDSQTGDNEQFF,TGTGCCACCAGTGATTCACAAACAGGGGACAATGAGCAGTTCTTC
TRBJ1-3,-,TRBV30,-,CAYDMITGNTIYF,TGTGCCTATGACATGATAACTGGAAACACCATATATTTT
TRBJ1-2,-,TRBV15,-,CATSRDPVMGTRYGYTF,TGTGCCACCAGCAGAGACCCCGTGATGGGGACCCGCTATGGCTACACCTTC
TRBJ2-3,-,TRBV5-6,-,CASSFTTGLSTDTQYF,TGTGCCAGCAGCTTCACGACAGGTCTTAGCACAGATACGCAGTATTTT
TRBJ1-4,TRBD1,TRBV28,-,CASSLAAGTGSNEKLFF,TGTGCCAGCAGTTTGGCTGCTGGGACAGGGTCTAATGAAAAACTGTTTTTT
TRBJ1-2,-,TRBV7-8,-,CASSLVAWDRGYTF,TGTGCCAGCAGCTTAGTCGCATGGGATCGGGGCTACACCTTC
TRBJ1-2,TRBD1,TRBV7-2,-,CASSRQGNYGYTF,TGTGCCAGCAGCCGACAGGGAAACTATGGCTACACCTTC
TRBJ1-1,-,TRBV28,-,CASSPTGPEAFF,TGTGCCAGCAGCCCAACAGGACCTGAAGCTTTCTTT
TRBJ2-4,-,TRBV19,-,CASNPDGAKNIQYF,TGTGCCAGTAATCCCGACGGGGCCAAAAACATTCAGTACTTC
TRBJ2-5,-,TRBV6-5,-,CASTPRVGQETQYF,TGTGCCAGCACCCCCCGTGTGGGGCAGGAGACCCAGTACTTC
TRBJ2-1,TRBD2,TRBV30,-,CAWSVPAGVGDEQFF,TGTGCCTGGAGTGTACCAGCGGGAGTCGGTGATGAGCAGTTCTTC
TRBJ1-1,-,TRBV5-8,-,CASSLYVGEAFF,TGTGCCAGCAGCTTGTATGTAGGGGAAGCTTTCTTT